This is a list of T cell receptor beta chains from one sample in a study of tumor and adjacent non-tumor tissue in lung cancer. TCRdb itself ran the multiplex PCR reads through MiXCR, one entry per CDR3 protein. The sample records over 40,000 distinct CDR3 sequences, about 70% being singletons. Material for sequencing was distant non-tumor lung tissue. The receptors originated from a woman between 55 and 75 years old with non-small cell lung cancer. The CDR3 runs from the conserved cysteine through the conserved F or W. A D gene is named only where the DNA matches it firmly. The listing skips clone size in some rows; elsewhere it reads once, few, many or a size class.

>large|TRBJ2-7|TRBV6-6|TRBD1|15
TGTGCCAGCAGTCGCCAGACAGGGGGAGACTACGAGCAGTACTTC
CASSRQTGGDYEQYF
>few|TRBJ2-3|TRBV5-1|-|14
TGCGCCAGCAGCATCAACAGCCACACAGATACGCAGTATTTT
CASSINSHTDTQYF
>many|TRBJ1-2|TRBV4-1|-|15
TGCGCCAGCAGCCAAGTCGGGATAGGGGACTATGGCTACACCTTC
CASSQVGIGDYGYTF
>-|TRBJ1-1|TRBV6-5|-|13
TGTGCCACAGGTCGGCAGAGGAACACTGAAGCTTTCTTT
CATGRQRNTEAFF
>once|TRBJ1-4|TRBV6-1|TRBD1|15
TGTGCCAGCACGTTAACCGGGACAGGGGACAAAAAACTGTTCTTT
CASTLTGTGDKKLFF
>-|TRBJ2-6|TRBV12-3/TRBV12-4|-|16
TGTGACAGCAGTGGCGGGCGAGTCTCCGGGACCAACGTCCTGTCTTTC
CDSSGGRVSGTNVLSF
>-|TRBJ2-7|TRBV5-4|TRBD2|13
TGTGCTAACAGCAGCGGGGGCAGGGCCGTGCAGTACTTC
CANSSGGRAVQYF
>-|TRBJ2-1|TRBV4-2|TRBD2|15
TGTGTCGGCAGCCCGGGGGGGAGTTCCTACAATGAGCAGTTCTTC
CVGSPGGSSYNEQFF
>-|TRBJ2-2|TRBV6-2/TRBV6-3|TRBD1|17
TGTGCTAGCAGGGCCTGGGACAGAAACTTGAACACCGGGGAGCTGTATTTT
CASRAWDRNLNTGELYF
>many|TRBJ1-5|TRBV28|-|16
TGTGCCAGCAGTCTCGGACACCTGCTCTTCAATCAGCCCCAGCATTTT
CASSLGHLLFNQPQHF
>many|TRBJ2-1|TRBV28|-|15
TGTGCCAGCAGTTTGGGGGGCTTTAACTACAATGAGCAGTTCTTC
CASSLGGFNYNEQFF